These 15 T cell receptor beta chains were all obtained from the same sample, sequenced in a study of blood T cell repertoires in COVID-19 (TCRdb year 2020). To prepare the library, the immunoSEQ multiplex PCR assay was applied. TCRdb limited this immuneACCESS table to in-frame rearrangements with V and J called. A share of clones is missing; checked studies link under half to unresolved V genes, and the rest is unexplained. In this sample the table shows over 90,000 clones, more than 75% of which occur a single time. The ten largest make up less than 20% of the sample. Sequencing input: peripheral blood. The receptors stem from a human donor in a cohort sampled during active COVID-19.

The chain is built from TRBV7-8 and TRBJ2-7; D may be TRBD1 (5 bases). Between the trimmed V and J ends, which lost 4 bases and 0 bases, there was a span of 16 bases. The germline gives CDR1 SGHVS, CDR2 FQNEAQ. The CDR3 loop spans 16 amino acids. For the CDR3, the DNA is TGTGCCAGCAGCTACACTCAGGGCCTCAGCTCCTACGAGCAGTACTTC. It encodes CASSYTQGLSSYEQYF.

The genes are TRBV18 and TRBJ1-1; possibly TRBD1 for D (5 bases). The CDR3 has 14 residues. V was pared by 2 bases and J by 2 bases, with 9 bases between. The germline V gene encodes CDR1 KGHSH and CDR2 LQKENI. The CDR3, as DNA: TGTGCCAGCTCACCAACCAGGGCCAACACTGAAGCTTTCTTT. This encodes CASSPTRANTEAFF.

The chain has TRBV2 and TRBJ2-5; a possible D gene is TRBD2 (6 bases). The germline V gene encodes CDR1 SNHLY and CDR2 FYNNEI. This CDR3 has 13 amino acids. V was cut by 5 bases and J by 0 bases, with 7 bases left in between. Written as DNA, the CDR3 is TGTGCCAGCAGTCGGGACTACCAAGAGACCCAGTACTTC. Its protein is CASSRDYQETQYF.

The chain has TRBV9 and TRBJ2-6; D possibly corresponds to TRBD2 (5 bases). The germline gives CDR1 SGDLS, CDR2 YYNGEE. Trimming cost V 5 bases and J 0 bases, with 9 bases left between them. CDR3 length: 15 residues. This CDR3 reads CASRLDISGANVLTF. The CDR3 DNA follows: TGTGCCAGCAGACTAGATATCTCTGGGGCCAACGTCCTGACTTTC.

The chain recombines TRBV9 with TRBJ1-1, with 7 bases lining up with TRBD1. Trimming cost V 3 bases and J 1 base; bases outside gene matches: 3. The CDR3 consists of 14 residues. Germline CDR1 and CDR2: SGDLS and YYNGEE. For the CDR3, the DNA is TGTGCCAGCAGCGCGACAGGGACGAACACTGAAGCTTTCTTT. This sequence encodes CASSATGTNTEAFF.

This chain joins TRBV7-2 and TRBJ2-7; TRBD1 matches 10 bases. Trimming took 4 bases from V and 2 from J; bases not matched to a gene: 5. Germline assignment: CDR1 SGHTA and CDR2 FQGNSA. The CDR3 spans 15 residues. The CDR3 DNA sequence: TGTGCCAGCAGCTCCCGACAGGGGGCGGCCTACGAGCAGTACTTC. It translates to CASSSRQGAAYEQYF.

The chain joins TRBV10-3 to TRBJ2-2, with 8 bases lining up with TRBD1. The CDR3 has 18 residues. J gave up 1 base and V 3 bases, and 10 bases lay outside the gene matches. CDR1 is ENHRY and CDR2 is SYGVKD in the germline V gene. The CDR3 nucleotides read TGTGCCATCAGTGATTTGCCAGGCGGACAGGGGAACACCGGGGAGCTGTTTTTT. Translation: CAISDLPGGQGNTGELFF.

This chain joins TRBV15 and TRBJ2-5; 7 nucleotides match TRBD1. Germline V gives CDR1 LNHNV, CDR2 YYDKDF (reference sequence). The J segment lost 4 bases and the V segment lost 3 bases, leaving 5 bases of the junction unmatched. The CDR3 totals 14 residues. The CDR3 loop is CATSRGQSLETQYF. The CDR3 bases are TGTGCCACCAGCAGGGGACAGTCCCTAGAGACCCAGTACTTC.

This clone was seen once. This rearrangement joins TRBV4-1 to TRBJ2-7; D possibly corresponds to TRBD2 (5 bases). Trimming stripped 0 bases from V and 1 base from J, with 16 bases between. Per the germline V gene, CDR1 is MGHRA and CDR2 is YSYEKL. The CDR3 sequence is 17 residues long. CDR3 sequence reads: CASSQDGPGIASYEQYF. CDR3 nucleotides: TGCGCCAGCAGCCAAGATGGTCCGGGAATAGCGTCCTACGAGCAGTACTTC.

The chain carries TRBV19 and TRBJ2-7, with 11 positions matching TRBD1. This CDR3 contains 16 residues. The V segment lost 4 bases and the J segment 4 bases; nucleotides outside the gene matches: 9. Germline CDR1 LNHDA, CDR2 SQIVND (reference sequence). The CDR3 coding sequence is TGTGCCAGTAGTAGACTACCGGGACAGGGGGTTTACGAGCAGTACTTC. This gives the protein CASSRLPGQGVYEQYF.

The rearrangement links TRBV5-4 to TRBJ1-4; 7 bases fit TRBD1. Unmatched junction bases numbered 6, after V lost 0 bases and J lost 7 bases. The CDR3 has 15 amino acids. Germline lookup yields CDR1 SGHNT and CDR2 YYREEE (reference sequence). The CDR3 bases are TGTGCCAGCAGCTTGGTCGGCGGGACAGTTGAAAAACTGTTTTTT. Residues: CASSLVGGTVEKLFF. Full variable domain (remainder filled in from reference TRBV5-4 and TRBJ1-4): ETGVTQSPTHLIKTRGQQVTLRCSSQSGHNTVSWYQQALGQGPQFIFQYYREEENGRGNFPPRFSGLQFPNYSSELNVNALELDDSALYLCASSLVGGTVEKLFFGSGTQLSVL.

The count of this clone is one. The CDR3 is CASSLVGQGAEAFF. In DNA form, the CDR3 reads TGTGCCAGCAGCTTAGTGGGACAGGGGGCTGAAGCTTTCTTT. The V and J genes are TRBV7-9 and TRBJ1-1; the match to TRBD1 covers 11 bases. CDR1 is SEHNR, CDR2 FQNEAQ, per germline (reference sequence). The length of the CDR3 is 14 residues. J gave up 6 bases and V 1 base, and 1 base lay outside the gene matches. Variable domain in full (rest from reference TRBV7-9 and TRBJ1-1): DTGVSQNPRHKITKRGQNVTFRCDPISEHNRLYWYRQTLGQGPEFLTYFQNEAQLEKSRLLSDRFSAERPKGSFSTLEIQRTEQGDSAMYLCASSLVGQGAEAFFGQGTRLTVV.

The gene calls are TRBV7-9 and TRBJ1-6, with D unresolved. CDR3 length: 15 residues. From germline, CDR1 is SEHNR and CDR2 FQNEAQ (reference sequence). V lost 6 bases and J 7 bases, leaving 16 bases between the germline ends. The CDR3 bases are TGTGCCAGCAGTGCTAATAAAGATTTCAATTCACCCCTCCACTTT. It yields the protein CASSANKDFNSPLHF.

This clone was seen only a few times. The chain couples TRBV6-5 to TRBJ2-7; TRBD1 matches 7 bases. The CDR3 contains 13 residues. The ends lost 5 bases at V and 7 bases at J; junction bases unmatched: 8. Per the germline V gene, CDR1 is MNHEY and CDR2 is SVGAGI. In DNA, the CDR3 is TGTGCCAGCAGTACGACAGGGACGGGAGAGCAGTACTTC. Protein: CASSTTGTGEQYF.

This rearrangement joins TRBV3-1 (or the pseudogene TRBV3-2) to TRBJ1-6, with a weak D call TRBD1 (5 bases). Trimming took off 1 base at V and 0 bases at J, with 13 bases between the two ends. CDR3 length: 18 amino acids. Per the germline V gene, CDR1 is LGHDT and CDR2 is YNNKEL (reference sequence). The CDR3 is CASSQGWGGSSYNSPLHF. DNA of the CDR3: TGTGCCAGCAGCCAAGGTTGGGGCGGGAGCTCCTATAATTCACCCCTCCACTTT.